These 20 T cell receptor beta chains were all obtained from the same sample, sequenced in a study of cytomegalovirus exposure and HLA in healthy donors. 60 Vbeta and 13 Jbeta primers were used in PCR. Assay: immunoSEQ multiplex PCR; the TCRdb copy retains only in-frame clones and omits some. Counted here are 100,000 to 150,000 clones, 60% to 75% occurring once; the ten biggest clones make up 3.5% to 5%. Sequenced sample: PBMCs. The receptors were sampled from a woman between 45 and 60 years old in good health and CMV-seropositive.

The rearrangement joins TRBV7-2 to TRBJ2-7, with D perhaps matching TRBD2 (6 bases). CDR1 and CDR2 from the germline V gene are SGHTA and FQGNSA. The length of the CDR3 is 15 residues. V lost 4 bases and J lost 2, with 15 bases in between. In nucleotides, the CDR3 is TGTGCCAGCAGCTCCATCTCCTCGGGGGCCTACGAGCAGTACTTC. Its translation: CASSSISSGAYEQYF. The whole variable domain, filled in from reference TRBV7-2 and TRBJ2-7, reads GAGVSQSPSNKVTEKGKDVELRCDPISGHTALYWYRQSLGQGLEFLIYFQGNSAPDKSGLPSDRFSAERTGGSVSTLTIQRTQQEDSAVYLCASSSISSGAYEQYFGPGTRLTVT.

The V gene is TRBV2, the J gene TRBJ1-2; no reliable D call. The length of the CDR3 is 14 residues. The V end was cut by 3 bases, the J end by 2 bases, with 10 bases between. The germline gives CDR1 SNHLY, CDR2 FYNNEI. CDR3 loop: CASSELGPNYGYTF. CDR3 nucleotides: TGTGCCAGCAGTGAGTTGGGCCCCAACTATGGCTACACCTTC.

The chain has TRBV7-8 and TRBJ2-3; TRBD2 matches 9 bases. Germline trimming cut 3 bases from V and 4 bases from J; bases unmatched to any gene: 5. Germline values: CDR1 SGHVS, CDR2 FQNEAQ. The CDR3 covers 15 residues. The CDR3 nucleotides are TGTGCCAGCAGCTTTGCTAGCGGGGAATCAGATACGCAGTATTTT. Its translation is CASSFASGESDTQYF.

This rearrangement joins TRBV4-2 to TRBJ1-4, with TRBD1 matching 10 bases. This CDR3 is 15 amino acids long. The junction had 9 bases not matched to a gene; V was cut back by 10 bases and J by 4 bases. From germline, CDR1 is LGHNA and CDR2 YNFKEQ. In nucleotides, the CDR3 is TGTGCCACGTCTCAAGGGGACAGGGGTAATGAAAAACTGTTTTTT. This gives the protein CATSQGDRGNEKLFF.

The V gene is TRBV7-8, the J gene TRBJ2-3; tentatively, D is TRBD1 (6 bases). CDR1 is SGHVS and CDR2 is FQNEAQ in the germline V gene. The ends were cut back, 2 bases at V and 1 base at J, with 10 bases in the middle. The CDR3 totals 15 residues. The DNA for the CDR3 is TGTGCCAGCAGCTTAAGGGGGACCCGCACAGATACGCAGTATTTT. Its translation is CASSLRGTRTDTQYF.

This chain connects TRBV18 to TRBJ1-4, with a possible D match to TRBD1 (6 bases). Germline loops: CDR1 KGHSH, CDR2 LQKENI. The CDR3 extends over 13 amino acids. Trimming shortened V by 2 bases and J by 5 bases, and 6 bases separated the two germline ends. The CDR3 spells CASSPDRNEKLFF. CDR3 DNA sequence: TGTGCCAGCTCACCAGACAGGAATGAAAAACTGTTTTTT.

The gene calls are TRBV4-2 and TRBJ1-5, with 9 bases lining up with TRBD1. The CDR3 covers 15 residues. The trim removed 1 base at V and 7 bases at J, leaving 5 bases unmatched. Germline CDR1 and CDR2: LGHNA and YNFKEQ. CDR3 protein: CASSQVGQGYQPQHF. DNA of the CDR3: TGTGCCAGCAGCCAAGTGGGACAGGGTTACCAGCCCCAGCATTTT.

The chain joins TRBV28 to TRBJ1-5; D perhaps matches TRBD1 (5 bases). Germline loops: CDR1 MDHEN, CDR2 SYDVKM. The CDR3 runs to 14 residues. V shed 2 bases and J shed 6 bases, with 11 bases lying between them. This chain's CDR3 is CASSLVGGSQPQHF. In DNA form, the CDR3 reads TGTGCCAGCAGTTTAGTCGGGGGGAGTCAGCCCCAGCATTTT.

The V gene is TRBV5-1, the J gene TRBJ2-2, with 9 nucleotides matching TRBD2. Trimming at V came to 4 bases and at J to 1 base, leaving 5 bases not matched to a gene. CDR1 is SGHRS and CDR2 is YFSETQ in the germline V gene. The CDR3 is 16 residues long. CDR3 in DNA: TGCGCCAGCAGCGGCATAGCGGGGGAGAACACCGGGGAGCTGTTTTTT. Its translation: CASSGIAGENTGELFF.

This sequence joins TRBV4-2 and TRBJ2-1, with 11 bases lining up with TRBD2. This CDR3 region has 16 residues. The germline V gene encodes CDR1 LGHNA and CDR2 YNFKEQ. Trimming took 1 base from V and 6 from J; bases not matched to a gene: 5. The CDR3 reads CASSQASGGLSNEQFF. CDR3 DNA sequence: TGTGCCAGCAGCCAAGCTAGCGGGGGGCTTTCCAATGAGCAGTTCTTC.

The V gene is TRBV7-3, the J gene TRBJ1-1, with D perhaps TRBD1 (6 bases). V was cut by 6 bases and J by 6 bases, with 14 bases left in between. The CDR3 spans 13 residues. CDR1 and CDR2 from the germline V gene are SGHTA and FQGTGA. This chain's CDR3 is CASSYREGAEAFF. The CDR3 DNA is TGTGCCAGCAGTTATCGGGAGGGGGCTGAAGCTTTCTTT.

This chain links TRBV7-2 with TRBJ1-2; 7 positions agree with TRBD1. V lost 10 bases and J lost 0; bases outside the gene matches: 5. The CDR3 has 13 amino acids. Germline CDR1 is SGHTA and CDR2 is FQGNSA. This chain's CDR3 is CATHGQANYGYTF. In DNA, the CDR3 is TGTGCCACCCATGGACAGGCTAACTATGGCTACACCTTC.

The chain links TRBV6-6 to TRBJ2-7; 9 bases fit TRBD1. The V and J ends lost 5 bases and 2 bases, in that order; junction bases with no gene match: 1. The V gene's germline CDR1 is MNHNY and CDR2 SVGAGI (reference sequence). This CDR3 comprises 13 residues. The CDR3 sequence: CASSRDRAYEQYF. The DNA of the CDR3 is TGTGCCAGCAGTAGGGACAGGGCCTACGAGCAGTACTTC.

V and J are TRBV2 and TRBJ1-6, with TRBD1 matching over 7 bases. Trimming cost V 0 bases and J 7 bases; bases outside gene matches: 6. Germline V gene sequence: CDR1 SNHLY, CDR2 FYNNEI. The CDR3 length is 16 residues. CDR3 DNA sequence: TGTGCCAGCAGTGAAGCCCCGGGACAGCCGAATTCACCCCTCCACTTT. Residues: CASSEAPGQPNSPLHF.

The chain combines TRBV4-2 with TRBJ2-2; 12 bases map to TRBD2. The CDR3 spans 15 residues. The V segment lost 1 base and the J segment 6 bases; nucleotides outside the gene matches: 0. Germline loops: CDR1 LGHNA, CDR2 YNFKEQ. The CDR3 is CASSQGLAGAGELFF. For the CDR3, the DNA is TGTGCCAGCAGCCAAGGACTAGCGGGGGCCGGGGAGCTGTTTTTT.

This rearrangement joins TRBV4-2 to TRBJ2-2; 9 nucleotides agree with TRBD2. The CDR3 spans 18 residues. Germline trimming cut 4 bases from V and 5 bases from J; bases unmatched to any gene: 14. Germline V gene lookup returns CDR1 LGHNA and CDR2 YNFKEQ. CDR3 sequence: CASSPRVAGGPGTGELFF. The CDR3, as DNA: TGTGCCAGCAGCCCCCGGGTCGCGGGGGGGCCTGGAACCGGGGAGCTGTTTTTT.

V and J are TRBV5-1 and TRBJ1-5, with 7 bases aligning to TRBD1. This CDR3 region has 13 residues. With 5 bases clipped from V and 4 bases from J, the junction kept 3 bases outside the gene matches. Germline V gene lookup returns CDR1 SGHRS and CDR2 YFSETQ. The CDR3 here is CASRGQENQPQHF. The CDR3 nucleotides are TGCGCCAGCAGAGGACAGGAAAATCAGCCCCAGCATTTT.

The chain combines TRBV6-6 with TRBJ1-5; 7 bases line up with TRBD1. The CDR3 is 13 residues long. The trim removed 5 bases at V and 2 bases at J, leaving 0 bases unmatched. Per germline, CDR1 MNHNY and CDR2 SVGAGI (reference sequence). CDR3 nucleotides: TGTGCCAGCAGTGACAGGGGCAATCAGCCCCAGCATTTT. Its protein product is CASSDRGNQPQHF.

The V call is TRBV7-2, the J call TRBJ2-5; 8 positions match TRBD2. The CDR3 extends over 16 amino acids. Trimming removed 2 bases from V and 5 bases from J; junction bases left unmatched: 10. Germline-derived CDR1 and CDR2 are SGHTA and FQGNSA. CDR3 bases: TGTGCCAGCAGCTTATCCCATTCGGGGGGGGCTGAGACCCAGTACTTC. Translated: CASSLSHSGGAETQYF.

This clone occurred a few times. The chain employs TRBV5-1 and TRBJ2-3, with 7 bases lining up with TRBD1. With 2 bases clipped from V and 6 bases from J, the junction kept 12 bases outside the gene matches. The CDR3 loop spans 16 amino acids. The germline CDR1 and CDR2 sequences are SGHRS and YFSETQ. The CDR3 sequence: CASSFRGRGSGDTQYF. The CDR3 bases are TGCGCCAGCAGCTTTAGGGGGCGTGGATCGGGTGATACGCAGTATTTT.